The source of this T cell receptor (beta chain) is a study of blood T cell repertoires in COVID-19. On the study more broadly: Samples came from the United States, Italy and Spain, spanning acute and convalescent COVID-19.

Trimming cost V 6 bases and J 0 bases, with 14 bases left between them. Germline CDR1 is KGHSH and CDR2 is LQKENI. The length of the CDR3 is 15 residues. Method: immunoSEQ multiplex PCR; TCRdb's copy keeps in-frame clones and lacks some. The profile covers a few hundred thousand clones, with 80% to 85% appearing a single time and about 3.5% taken by the ten largest. The sample taken for sequencing was PBMCs or T cells enriched from blood (not recorded which). The origin of this receptor is a man aged 45-65 years who had recovered from COVID-19. J is TRBJ1-1 and V is TRBV18; no clear D gene. The CDR3 loop is CASSHIDGVNTEAFF. The CDR3 nucleotides read TGTGCCAGCTCGCACATCGACGGGGTGAACACTGAAGCTTTCTTT.